This TCR beta chain was sequenced for a study of shared clonotypes between healthy human individuals. General observations from the study: Blood alone was sampled, and tissue repertoires likely differ. Sequencing depth was a factor that was expected to affect clonotype sharing among donors.

Deep was the level used in running the assay. Once extracted for a subset, genomic DNA was divided evenly among several immunoSEQ plates. Sequenced by immunoSEQ multiplex PCR; TCRdb stores in-frame clones only, minus some. The table includes about 820,000 clones, 92% detected once. Per germline, CDR1 LNHDA and CDR2 SQIVND (reference sequence). The CDR3 is 18 amino acids. Trimming removed 3 bases from V and 2 bases from J; junction bases left unmatched: 10. A single count supports this clone. Its target is unknown. The naive CD8 population came from CD45RO-negative cells selected for CCR7, without terminally differentiated effector memory CD45RA+ cells.

The genes are TRBV19 and TRBJ2-1, with 10 bases identical to TRBD2. The sequencing sample was made of naive CD8+ T cells sorted from blood. The TCR originated in a man aged 25 to 40 in good health. CDR3 nucleotides: TGTGCCAGTAGTATGCTAGCGGGAGAGGTTGTCGCCTACAATGAGCAGTTCTTC. Amino acid sequence: CASSMLAGEVVAYNEQFF.